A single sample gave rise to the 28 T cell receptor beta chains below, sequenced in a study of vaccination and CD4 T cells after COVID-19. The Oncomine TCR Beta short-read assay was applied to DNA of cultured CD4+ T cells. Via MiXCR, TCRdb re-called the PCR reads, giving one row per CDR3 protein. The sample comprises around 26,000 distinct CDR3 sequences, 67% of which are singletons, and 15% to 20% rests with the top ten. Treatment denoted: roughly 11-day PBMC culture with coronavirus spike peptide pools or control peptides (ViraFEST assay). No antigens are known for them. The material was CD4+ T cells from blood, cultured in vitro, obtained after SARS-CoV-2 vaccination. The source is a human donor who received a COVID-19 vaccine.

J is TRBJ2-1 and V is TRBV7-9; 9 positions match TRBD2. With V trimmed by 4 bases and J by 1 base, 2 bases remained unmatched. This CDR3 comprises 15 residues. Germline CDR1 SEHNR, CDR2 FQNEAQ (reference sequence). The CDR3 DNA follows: TGTGCCAGCAGCTCGAGCGGGGGGTCCTACAATGAGCAGTTCTTC. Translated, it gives CASSSSGGSYNEQFF.

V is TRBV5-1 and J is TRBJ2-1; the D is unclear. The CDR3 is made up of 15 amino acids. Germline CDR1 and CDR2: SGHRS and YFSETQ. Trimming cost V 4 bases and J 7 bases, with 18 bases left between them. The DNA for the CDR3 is TGCGCCAGCAGCGCCGGATGGGTGACGAGAAATGAGCAGTTCTTC. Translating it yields CASSAGWVTRNEQFF.

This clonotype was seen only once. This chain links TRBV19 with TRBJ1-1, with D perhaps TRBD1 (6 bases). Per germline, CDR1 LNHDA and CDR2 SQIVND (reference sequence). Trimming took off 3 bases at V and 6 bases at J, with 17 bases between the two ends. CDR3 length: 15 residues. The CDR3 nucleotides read TGTGCCAGTAGTATTTGGAGGGGGGAAGGCGCTGAAGCTTTCTTT. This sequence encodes CASSIWRGEGAEAFF.

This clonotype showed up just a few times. CDR3 in DNA: TGTGCCAGCAGCCGGGGACAGGGGACCACTGAAGCTTTCTTT. Translated: CASSRGQGTTEAFF. The gene calls are TRBV7-3 and TRBJ1-1; 10 bases are shared with TRBD1. This CDR3 is built from 14 residues. Germline CDR1 reads SGHTA; CDR2 reads FQGTGA. V was clipped by 5 bases and J by 4 bases; unmatched bases: 4.

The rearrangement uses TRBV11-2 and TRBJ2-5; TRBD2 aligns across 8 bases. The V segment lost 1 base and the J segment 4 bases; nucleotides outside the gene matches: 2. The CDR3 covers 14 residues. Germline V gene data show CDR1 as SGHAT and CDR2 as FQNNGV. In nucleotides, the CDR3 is TGTGCCAGCAGCTTAGGTAGCGGGGCAGAGACCCAGTACTTC. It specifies CASSLGSGAETQYF.

The CDR3 DNA sequence: TGTGCCAGCAGTAGATCGGGGCAGGGGACTGGCTACACCTTC. It is translated as CASSRSGQGTGYTF. V and J are TRBV25-1 and TRBJ1-2, with D possibly TRBD1 on 6 matching bases. Between the trimmed V and J ends, which lost 5 bases and 7 bases, there was a span of 17 bases. Germline-derived CDR1 and CDR2 are MGHDK and SYGVNS. This CDR3 region has 14 residues.

The DNA for the CDR3 is TGCAGTGCTAGGGGCAGGGGGCGAGTTCAGCCCCAGCATTTT. It specifies CSARGRGRVQPQHF. V is TRBV20-1 and J is TRBJ1-5, with 8 bases fitting TRBD1. Germline CDR1 DFQATT, CDR2 SNEGSKA (reference sequence). The V gene end was trimmed by 3 bases and the J gene end by 6 bases; junction bases not matched to a gene: 7. The CDR3 is made up of 14 amino acids.

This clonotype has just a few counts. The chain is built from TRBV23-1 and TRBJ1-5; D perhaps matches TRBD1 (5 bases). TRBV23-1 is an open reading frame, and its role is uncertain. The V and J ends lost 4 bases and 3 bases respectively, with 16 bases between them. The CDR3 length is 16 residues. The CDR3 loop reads CASSLYRPFFNQPQHF. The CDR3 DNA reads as TGCGCCAGCAGTCTCTACAGGCCTTTTTTCAATCAGCCCCAGCATTTT.

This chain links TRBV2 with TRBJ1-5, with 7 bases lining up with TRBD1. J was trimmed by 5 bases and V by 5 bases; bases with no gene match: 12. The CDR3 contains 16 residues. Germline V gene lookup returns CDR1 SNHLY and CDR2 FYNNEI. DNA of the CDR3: TGTGCCAGCAGTCAGGCGTCAGGGGGGTTGTATCAGCCCCAGCATTTT. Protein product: CASSQASGGLYQPQHF.

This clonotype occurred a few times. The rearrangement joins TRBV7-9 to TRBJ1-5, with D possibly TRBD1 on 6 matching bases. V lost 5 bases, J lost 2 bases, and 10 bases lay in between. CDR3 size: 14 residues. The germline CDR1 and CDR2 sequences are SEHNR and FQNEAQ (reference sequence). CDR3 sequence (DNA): TGTGCCAGCAGCCTGGGGGGGCGCAATCAGCCCCAGCATTTT. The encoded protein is CASSLGGRNQPQHF.

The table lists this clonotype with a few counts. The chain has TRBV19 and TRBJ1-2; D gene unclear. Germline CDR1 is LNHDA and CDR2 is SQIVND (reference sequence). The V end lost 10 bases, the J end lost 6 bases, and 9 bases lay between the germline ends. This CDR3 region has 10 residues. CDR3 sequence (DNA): TGTGCCACCCGACACGATGGCTACACCTTC. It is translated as CATRHDGYTF.

This chain's CDR3 is CASRTYLATPPGANVLTF. The DNA for the CDR3 is TGTGCCAGCAGGACGTACTTGGCCACCCCCCCCGGGGCCAACGTCCTGACTTTC. This chain connects TRBV2 to TRBJ2-6; no firm D call. The CDR3 has 18 amino acids. CDR1 is SNHLY, CDR2 FYNNEI, per germline. V lost 6 bases and J 4 bases, leaving 22 bases between the germline ends. Complete variable domain (other parts from reference TRBV2 and TRBJ2-6): EPEVTQTPSHQVTQMGQEVILRCVPISNHLYFYWYRQILGQKVEFLVSFYNNEISEKSEIFDDQFSVERPDGSNFTLKIRSTKLEDSAMYFCASRTYLATPPGANVLTFGAGSRLTVL.

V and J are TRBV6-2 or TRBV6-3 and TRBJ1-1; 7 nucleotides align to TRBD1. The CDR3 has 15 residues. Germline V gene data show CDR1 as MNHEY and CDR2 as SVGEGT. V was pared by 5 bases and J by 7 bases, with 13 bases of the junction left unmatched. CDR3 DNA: TGTGCCAGCAGTGGGGGACAGCAAGCTTTTCTTGAAGCTTTCTTT. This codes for CASSGGQQAFLEAFF.

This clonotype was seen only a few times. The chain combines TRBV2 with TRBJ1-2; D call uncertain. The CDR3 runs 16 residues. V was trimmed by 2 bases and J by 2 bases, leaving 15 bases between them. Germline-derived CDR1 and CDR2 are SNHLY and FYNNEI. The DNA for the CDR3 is TGTGCCAGCAGTGAACGGGGAAACCGACCAAACTATGGCTACACCTTC. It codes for CASSERGNRPNYGYTF.

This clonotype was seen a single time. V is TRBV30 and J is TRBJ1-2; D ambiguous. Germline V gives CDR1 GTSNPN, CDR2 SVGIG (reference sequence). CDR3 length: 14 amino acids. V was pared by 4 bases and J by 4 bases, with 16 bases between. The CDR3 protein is CAWTPGGNPYGYTF. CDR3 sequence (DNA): TGTGCCTGGACCCCTGGCGGGAACCCCTATGGCTACACCTTC.

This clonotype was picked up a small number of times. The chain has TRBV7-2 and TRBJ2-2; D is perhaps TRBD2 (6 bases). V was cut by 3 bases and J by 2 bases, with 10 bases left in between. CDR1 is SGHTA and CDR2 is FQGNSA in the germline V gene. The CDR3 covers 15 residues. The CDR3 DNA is TGTGCCAGCAGCTTGAGCGGGTTCAACACCGGGGAGCTGTTTTTT. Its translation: CASSLSGFNTGELFF.

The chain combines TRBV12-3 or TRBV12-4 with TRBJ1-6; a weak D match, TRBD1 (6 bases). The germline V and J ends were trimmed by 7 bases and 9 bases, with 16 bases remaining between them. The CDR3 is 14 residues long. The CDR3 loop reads CASKPDSLGSPLHF. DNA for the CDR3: TGTGCCAGCAAGCCGGACAGTCTTGGTTCACCCCTCCACTTT.

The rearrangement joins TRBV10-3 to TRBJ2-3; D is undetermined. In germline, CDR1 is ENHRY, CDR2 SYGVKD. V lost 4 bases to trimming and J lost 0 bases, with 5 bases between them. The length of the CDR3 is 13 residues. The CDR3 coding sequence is TGTGCCATCAGTGTTACTAGCACAGATACGCAGTATTTT. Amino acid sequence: CAISVTSTDTQYF.

The CDR3 sequence is CAWSQGRSGVLGGQYF. DNA for the CDR3: TGTGCCTGGAGTCAGGGAAGGAGCGGGGTCCTAGGGGGGCAGTACTTC. The V gene is TRBV30, the J gene TRBJ2-7, with D possibly being TRBD2 (7 bases). This CDR3 has 16 amino acids. Germline CDR1 GTSNPN, CDR2 SVGIG (reference sequence). V gave up 2 bases and J gave up 9 bases, with 26 bases separating them.

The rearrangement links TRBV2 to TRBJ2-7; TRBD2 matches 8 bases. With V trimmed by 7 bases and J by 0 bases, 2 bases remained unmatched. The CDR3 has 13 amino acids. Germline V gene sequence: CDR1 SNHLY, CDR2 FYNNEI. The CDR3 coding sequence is TGTGCCAGCACCCTAGCGGGCTCCTACGAGCAGTACTTC. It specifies CASTLAGSYEQYF.

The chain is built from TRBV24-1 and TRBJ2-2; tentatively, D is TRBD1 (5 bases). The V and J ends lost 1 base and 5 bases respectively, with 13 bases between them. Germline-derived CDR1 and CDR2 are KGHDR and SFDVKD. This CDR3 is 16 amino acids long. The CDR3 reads CATSDLSAQGTGELFF. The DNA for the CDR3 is TGTGCCACCAGTGATTTAAGTGCTCAGGGAACCGGGGAGCTGTTTTTT.

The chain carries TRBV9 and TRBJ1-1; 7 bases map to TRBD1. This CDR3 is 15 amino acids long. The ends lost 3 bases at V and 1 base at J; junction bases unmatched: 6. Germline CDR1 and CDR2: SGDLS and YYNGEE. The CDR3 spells CASSASRGENTEAFF. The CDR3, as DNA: TGTGCCAGCAGCGCGAGCAGGGGGGAGAACACTGAAGCTTTCTTT.

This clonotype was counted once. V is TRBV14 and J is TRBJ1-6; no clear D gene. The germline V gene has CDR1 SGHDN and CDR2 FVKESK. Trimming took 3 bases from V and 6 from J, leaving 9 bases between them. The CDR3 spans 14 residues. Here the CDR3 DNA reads TGTGCCAGCAGCCACCGGGGAGCTAATTCACCCCTCCACTTT. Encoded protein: CASSHRGANSPLHF.

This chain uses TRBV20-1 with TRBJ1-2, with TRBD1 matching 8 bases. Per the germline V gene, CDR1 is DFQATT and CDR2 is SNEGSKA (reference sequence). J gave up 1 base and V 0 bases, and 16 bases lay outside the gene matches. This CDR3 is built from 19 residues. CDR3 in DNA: TGCAGTGCTAGAGATCTACGAGGACAGGGTCCCCGATTTAACTATGGCTACACCTTC. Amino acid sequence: CSARDLRGQGPRFNYGYTF.

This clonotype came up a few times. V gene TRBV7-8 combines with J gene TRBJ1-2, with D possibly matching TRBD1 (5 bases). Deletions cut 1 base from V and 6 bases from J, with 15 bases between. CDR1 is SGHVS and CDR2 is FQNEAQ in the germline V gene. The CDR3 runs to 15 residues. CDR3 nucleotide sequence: TGTGCCAGCAGCTTAGTGGCAGGGTCTTTTGATGGCTACACCTTC. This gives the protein CASSLVAGSFDGYTF.

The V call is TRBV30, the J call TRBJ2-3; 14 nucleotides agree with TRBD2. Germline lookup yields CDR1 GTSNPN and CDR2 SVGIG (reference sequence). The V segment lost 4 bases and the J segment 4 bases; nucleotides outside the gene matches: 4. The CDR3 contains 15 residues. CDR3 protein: CAWNGLAGGPDTQYF. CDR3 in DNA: TGTGCCTGGAACGGACTAGCGGGGGGTCCAGATACGCAGTATTTT.

The CDR3 loop is CASSSYGQGAKNTGELFF. The CDR3 coding sequence is TGTGCCAGCAGTTCATATGGACAGGGGGCCAAGAACACCGGGGAGCTGTTTTTT. V is TRBV27 and J is TRBJ2-2; TRBD1 aligns across 11 bases. The trim removed 4 bases at V and 1 base at J, leaving 8 bases unmatched. CDR1 is MNHEY and CDR2 is SMNVEV in the germline V gene (reference sequence). This CDR3 contains 18 residues.

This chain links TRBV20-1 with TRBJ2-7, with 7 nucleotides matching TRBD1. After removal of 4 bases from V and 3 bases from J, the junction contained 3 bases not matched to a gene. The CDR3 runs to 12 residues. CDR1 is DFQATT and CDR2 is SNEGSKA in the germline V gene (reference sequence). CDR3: CSATRQGYEQYF. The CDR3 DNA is TGCAGTGCTACAAGACAGGGCTACGAGCAGTACTTC.